This TCR beta chain was sequenced in a study of control samples from healthy donors and cancer patients. TCRdb's table, derived via immunoSEQ multiplex PCR, lists solely in-frame clones and lacks some. Seen here are roughly 190,000 clones, about nine tenths observed once, and the top ten hold approximately 1.4%. J lost 6 bases, V lost 4 bases, and 6 bases had no gene match. This CDR3 contains 14 residues. Looked up from germline, CDR1 is MNHEY and CDR2 is SVGAGI. The TCR originated in a woman in her thirties in good health. J is TRBJ2-1 and V is TRBV6-5; 7 bases fit TRBD2. The material sequenced was blood. DNA of the CDR3: TGTGCCAGCAGTTGGGGGGAGGGAACCAATGAGCAGTTCTTC. Translating it yields CASSWGEGTNEQFF.